The present T cell receptor beta chain was sequenced within a study of cytomegalovirus exposure and HLA in healthy donors. On this clone itself: The antigen is not known. In the same sample, other DNA sequences code for this CDR3.

Primers for the PCR totalled 60 Vbeta and 13 Jbeta. Libraries were prepared by immunoSEQ multiplex PCR; TCRdb keeps only in-frame clonotypes and omits some of them. This sample carries over 45,000 clones, with over 2% going to the ten biggest clones. Overall study results and limits: There were 150 to 200 TCR beta chains listed as cytomegalovirus-associated. Upon later analysis, TCR association rates were observed to vary by HLA locus, being highest for DRB1 and lowest for HLA-C. Analysis was carried out at a later point, and it linked a missense DCLRE1C variant to TCR beta V- and J-gene trimming.

The TCR comes from a woman aged 18-29 years in good health and CMV-seronegative. Sequences were obtained from PBMCs.

CDR3 loop: CAWSIGGRETQYF. In DNA, the CDR3 is TGTGCCTGGAGCATAGGAGGGCGAGAGACCCAGTACTTC. The V gene is TRBV30, the J gene TRBJ2-5; the D gene is possibly TRBD2 (6 bases). V was pared by 3 bases and J by 4 bases, with 12 bases between. CDR3 size: 13 residues. Germline CDR1 reads GTSNPN; CDR2 reads SVGIG (reference sequence).